This passage covers 13 T cell receptor beta chains from one sample sequenced in a study of control samples from healthy donors and cancer patients. The method was immunoSEQ multiplex PCR; TCRdb's version includes in-frame clones alone and lacks a portion of them. The profile shows 60,000 to 70,000 clones, roughly 84% of them singletons. Sequenced sample: PBMCs. The origin of the receptors is a woman aged 45-60 years with lung cancer.

The chain has TRBV7-9 and TRBJ1-1; tentative D call: TRBD1 (6 bases). The V end lost 6 bases, the J end lost 1 base, and 6 bases lay between the germline ends. In germline, CDR1 is SEHNR, CDR2 FQNEAQ (reference sequence). This CDR3 contains 12 residues. CDR3 bases: TGTGCCAGCAGGACAGGGAACACTGAAGCTTTCTTT. Protein sequence: CASRTGNTEAFF.

The rearrangement links TRBV7-3 to TRBJ2-2; possibly TRBD1 for D (5 bases). CDR1 and CDR2 from the germline V gene are SGHTA and FQGTGA. V lost 4 bases and J lost 4, with 13 bases in between. The length of the CDR3 is 15 residues. CDR3 protein: CASSSKLGVTGELFF. CDR3 sequence (DNA): TGTGCCAGCAGCTCGAAGCTAGGGGTCACCGGGGAGCTGTTTTTT.

The rearrangement links TRBV15 to TRBJ1-5, with D unclear. CDR1 is LNHNV and CDR2 is YYDKDF in the germline V gene (reference sequence). V lost 3 bases and J 2 bases, leaving 14 bases between the germline ends. This CDR3 has 16 amino acids. The CDR3 region is CATSRARTGGNQPQHF. The CDR3 DNA sequence: TGTGCCACCAGCAGGGCCCGGACTGGGGGCAATCAGCCCCAGCATTTT.

CDR3 bases: TGTGCCAGCAGTGAAAGAAGTACGGCTTTCTTT. This codes for CASSERSTAFF. The V call is TRBV2, the J call TRBJ1-1; D not certain. CDR1 SNHLY and CDR2 FYNNEI come from the germline V gene. V lost 2 bases, J lost 11 bases, and 9 bases lay in between. This CDR3 spans 11 amino acids.

The chain combines TRBV30 with TRBJ2-1, with D tentatively TRBD2 (5 bases). From germline, CDR1 is GTSNPN and CDR2 SVGIG (reference sequence). There are 15 residues in the CDR3. V lost 2 bases, J lost 2 bases, and 13 bases lay in between. In DNA form, the CDR3 reads TGTGCCTGGAGTCAAGAGAGCGGCCCCTACAATGAGCAGTTCTTC. Its translation is CAWSQESGPYNEQFF.

CDR3: CASSWTGQVGYTF. For the CDR3, the DNA is TGTGCCAGCAGTTGGACAGGGCAAGTTGGCTACACCTTC. The chain combines TRBV28 with TRBJ1-2; 8 bases fit TRBD1. The V gene's germline CDR1 is MDHEN and CDR2 SYDVKM. The CDR3 consists of 13 residues. After removal of 4 bases from V and 7 bases from J, the junction contained 5 bases not matched to a gene.

This chain links TRBV19 with TRBJ1-5, with D unclear. The CDR3 is 12 amino acids. Trimming took 5 bases from V and 5 from J, leaving 7 bases between them. Germline values: CDR1 LNHDA, CDR2 SQIVND (reference sequence). Here the CDR3 reads CASSQSYQPQHF. CDR3 DNA: TGTGCCAGTAGTCAGAGCTATCAGCCCCAGCATTTT.

About this clone itself: A junction boundary mismatches the germline segment, possibly from a read error. The chain is built from TRBV28 and TRBJ2-7, with D unclear. CDR1 and CDR2 (germline): MDHEN, SYDVKM. The CDR3 sequence is 13 residues long. In DNA form, the CDR3 reads TGTGCCAGCAGTTTCAAGCCTACCGGGCCAATCTTTTTC. It codes for CASSFKPTGPIFF.

The chain employs TRBV12-3 or TRBV12-4 and TRBJ2-1; D not certain. This CDR3 has 11 amino acids. V was trimmed by 7 bases and J by 7 bases, leaving 8 bases between them. CDR3 in amino acids: CASTQGNEQFF. Written as DNA, the CDR3 is TGTGCCAGCACACAAGGGAATGAGCAGTTCTTC.

The V and J genes are TRBV24-1 and TRBJ1-2; 7 bases fit TRBD1. The length of the CDR3 is 13 residues. After removal of 4 bases from V and 6 bases from J, the junction contained 4 bases not matched to a gene. Germline-derived CDR1 and CDR2 are KGHDR and SFDVKD. The CDR3 loop is CATSEGQGDGYTF. The CDR3 DNA follows: TGTGCCACCAGTGAAGGGCAGGGGGATGGCTACACCTTC.

The gene calls are TRBV18 and TRBJ2-7, with D perhaps TRBD1 (6 bases). CDR3 size: 15 residues. The germline V gene encodes CDR1 KGHSH and CDR2 LQKENI. V lost 3 bases, J lost 0 bases, and 12 bases lay in between. The CDR3 region is CASSPRQVRSYEQYF. In DNA, the CDR3 is TGTGCCAGCTCACCCAGACAGGTCCGCTCCTACGAGCAGTACTTC.

The genes are TRBV6-6 and TRBJ1-2, with D uncertain. The CDR3 sequence is 12 residues long. CDR1 and CDR2 from the germline V gene are MNHNY and SVGAGI (reference sequence). V was pared by 2 bases and J by 4 bases, with 5 bases between. The CDR3 DNA follows: TGTGCCAGCAGTTACACAGCCTATGGCTACACCTTC. This sequence encodes CASSYTAYGYTF.

The rearrangement links TRBV9 to TRBJ2-7; TRBD1 matches at 9 bases. V shed 2 bases and J 5 bases; nucleotides not matched to a gene: 8. The CDR3 covers 15 residues. CDR1 SGDLS and CDR2 YYNGEE come from the germline V gene. This CDR3 reads CASSVAGTGNHEQYF. The CDR3 nucleotides read TGTGCCAGCAGCGTCGCCGGGACAGGGAATCACGAGCAGTACTTC. The variable domain in full, with the rest retrieved from reference TRBV9 and TRBJ2-7, is DSGVTQTPKHLITATGQRVTLRCSPRSGDLSVYWYQQSLDQGLQFLIQYYNGEERAKGNILERFSAQQFPDLHSELNLSSLELGDSALYFCASSVAGTGNHEQYFGPGTRLTVT.